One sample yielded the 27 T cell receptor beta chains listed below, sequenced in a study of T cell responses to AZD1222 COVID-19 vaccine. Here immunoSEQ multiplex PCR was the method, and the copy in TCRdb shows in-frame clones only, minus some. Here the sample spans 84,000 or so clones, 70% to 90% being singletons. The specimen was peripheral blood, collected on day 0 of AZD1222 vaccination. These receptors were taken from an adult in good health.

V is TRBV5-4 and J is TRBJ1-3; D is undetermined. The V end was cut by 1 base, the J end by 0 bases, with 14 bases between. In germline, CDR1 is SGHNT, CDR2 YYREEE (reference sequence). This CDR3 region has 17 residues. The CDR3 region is CASSLFGGLNSGNTIYF. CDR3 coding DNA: TGTGCCAGCAGCTTGTTCGGAGGGCTCAACTCTGGAAACACCATATATTTT.

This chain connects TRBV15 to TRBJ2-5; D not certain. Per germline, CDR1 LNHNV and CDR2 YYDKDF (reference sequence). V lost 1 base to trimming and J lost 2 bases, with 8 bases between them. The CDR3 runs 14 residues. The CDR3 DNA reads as TGTGCCACCAGCAGAGGACAAGAACAAGAGACCCAGTACTTC. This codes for CATSRGQEQETQYF.

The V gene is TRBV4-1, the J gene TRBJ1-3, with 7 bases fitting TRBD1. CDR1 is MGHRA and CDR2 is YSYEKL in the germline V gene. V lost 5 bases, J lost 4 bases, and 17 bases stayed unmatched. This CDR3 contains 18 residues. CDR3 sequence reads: CASSVGTAYSIKGNTIYF. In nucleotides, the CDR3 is TGCGCCAGCAGCGTAGGGACAGCCTACTCGATTAAAGGAAACACCATATATTTT.

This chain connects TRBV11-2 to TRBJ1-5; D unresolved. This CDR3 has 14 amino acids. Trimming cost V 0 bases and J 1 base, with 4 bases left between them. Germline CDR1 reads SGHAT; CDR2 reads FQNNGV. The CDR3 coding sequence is TGTGCCAGCAGCTTAGAGGTCAGCAATCAGCCCCAGCATTTT. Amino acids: CASSLEVSNQPQHF.

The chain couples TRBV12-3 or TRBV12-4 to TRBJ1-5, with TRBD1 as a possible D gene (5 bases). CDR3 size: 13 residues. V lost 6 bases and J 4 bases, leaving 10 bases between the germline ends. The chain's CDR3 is CASSRDSNQPQHF. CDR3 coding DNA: TGTGCCAGCAGCCGAGACAGTAATCAGCCCCAGCATTTT.

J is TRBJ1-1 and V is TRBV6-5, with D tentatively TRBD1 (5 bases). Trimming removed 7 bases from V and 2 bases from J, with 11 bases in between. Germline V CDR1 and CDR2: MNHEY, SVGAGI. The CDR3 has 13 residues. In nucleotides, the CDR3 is TGTGCCAGCACGGGGGGACCCAACACTGAAGCTTTCTTT. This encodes CASTGGPNTEAFF.

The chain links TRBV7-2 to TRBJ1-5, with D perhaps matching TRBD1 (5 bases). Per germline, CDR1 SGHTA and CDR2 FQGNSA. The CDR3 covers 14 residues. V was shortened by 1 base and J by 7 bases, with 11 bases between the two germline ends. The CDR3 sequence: CASSLGPGKQPQHF. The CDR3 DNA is TGTGCCAGCAGCTTAGGGCCAGGGAAACAGCCCCAGCATTTT.

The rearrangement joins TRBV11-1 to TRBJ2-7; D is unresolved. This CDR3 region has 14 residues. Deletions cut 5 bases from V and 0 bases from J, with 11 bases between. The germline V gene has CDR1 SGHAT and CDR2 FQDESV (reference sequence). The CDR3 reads CASSPYLSSYEQYF. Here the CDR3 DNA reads TGTGCCAGCAGCCCGTACTTGAGCTCCTACGAGCAGTACTTC. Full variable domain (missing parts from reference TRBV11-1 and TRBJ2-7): EAEVAQSPRYKITEKSQAVAFWCDPISGHATLYWYRQILGQGPELLVQFQDESVVDDSQLPKDRFSAERLKGVDSTLKIQPAELGDSAMYLCASSPYLSSYEQYFGPGTRLTVT.

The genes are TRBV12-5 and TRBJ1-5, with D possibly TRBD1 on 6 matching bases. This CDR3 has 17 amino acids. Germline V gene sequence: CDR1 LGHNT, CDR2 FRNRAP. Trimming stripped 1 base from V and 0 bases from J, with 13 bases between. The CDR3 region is CASGLATGLYSNQPQHF. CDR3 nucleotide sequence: TGTGCTAGTGGTTTGGCCACAGGGCTGTATAGCAATCAGCCCCAGCATTTT. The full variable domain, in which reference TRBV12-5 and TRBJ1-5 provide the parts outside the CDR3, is DARVTQTPRHKVTEMGQEVTMRCQPILGHNTVFWYRQTMMQGLELLAYFRNRAPLDDSGMPKDRFSAEMPDATLATLKIQPSEPRDSAVYFCASGLATGLYSNQPQHFGDGTRLSIL.

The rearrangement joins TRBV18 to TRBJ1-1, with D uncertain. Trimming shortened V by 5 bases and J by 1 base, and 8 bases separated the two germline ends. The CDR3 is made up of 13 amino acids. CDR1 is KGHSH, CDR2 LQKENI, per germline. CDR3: CASSAKTNTEAFF. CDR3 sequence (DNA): TGTGCCAGCTCAGCGAAGACGAACACTGAAGCTTTCTTT.

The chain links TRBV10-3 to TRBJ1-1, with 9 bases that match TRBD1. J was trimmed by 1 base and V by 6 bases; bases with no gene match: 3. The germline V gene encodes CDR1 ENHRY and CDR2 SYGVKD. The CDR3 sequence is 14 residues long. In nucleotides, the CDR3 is TGTGCCATCAGGGGACAGGGATCGAACACTGAAGCTTTCTTT. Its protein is CAIRGQGSNTEAFF.

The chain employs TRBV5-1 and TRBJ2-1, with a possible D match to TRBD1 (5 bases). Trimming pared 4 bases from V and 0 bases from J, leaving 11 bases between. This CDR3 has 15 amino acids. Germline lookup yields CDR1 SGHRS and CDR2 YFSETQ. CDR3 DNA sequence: TGCGCCAGCAGCGTAGGGGCTAGCTCCTACAATGAGCAGTTCTTC. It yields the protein CASSVGASSYNEQFF.

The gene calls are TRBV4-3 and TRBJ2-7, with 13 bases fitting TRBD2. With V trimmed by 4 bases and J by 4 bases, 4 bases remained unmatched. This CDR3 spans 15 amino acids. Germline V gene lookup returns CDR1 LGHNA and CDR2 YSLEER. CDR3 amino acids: CASSREGLAGYEQYF. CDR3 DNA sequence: TGCGCCAGCAGCCGGGAGGGACTAGCGGGGTACGAGCAGTACTTC.

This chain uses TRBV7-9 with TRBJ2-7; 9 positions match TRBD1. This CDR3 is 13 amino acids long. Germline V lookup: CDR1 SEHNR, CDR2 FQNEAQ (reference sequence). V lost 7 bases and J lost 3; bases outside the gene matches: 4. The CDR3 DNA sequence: TGTGCCAGCACCCGGGACAGGGACTACGAGCAGTACTTC. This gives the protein CASTRDRDYEQYF.

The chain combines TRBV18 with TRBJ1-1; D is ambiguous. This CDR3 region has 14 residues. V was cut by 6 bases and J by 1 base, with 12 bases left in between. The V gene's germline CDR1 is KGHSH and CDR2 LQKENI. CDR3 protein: CASSISSRNTEAFF. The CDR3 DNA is TGTGCCAGCTCTATAAGTAGCAGGAACACTGAAGCTTTCTTT.

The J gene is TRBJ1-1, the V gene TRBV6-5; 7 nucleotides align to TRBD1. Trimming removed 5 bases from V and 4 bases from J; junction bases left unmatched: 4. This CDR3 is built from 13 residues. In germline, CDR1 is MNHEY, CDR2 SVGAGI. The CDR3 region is CASSLQGGTEAFF. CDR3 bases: TGTGCCAGCAGTCTTCAGGGGGGCACTGAAGCTTTCTTT.

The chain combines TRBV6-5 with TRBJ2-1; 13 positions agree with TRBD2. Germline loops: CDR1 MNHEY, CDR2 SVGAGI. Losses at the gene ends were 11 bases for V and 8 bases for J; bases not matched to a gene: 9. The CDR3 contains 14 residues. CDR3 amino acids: CAGRTSGSGDEQFF. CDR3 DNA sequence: TGTGCCGGGCGGACTAGCGGGAGCGGCGATGAGCAGTTCTTC.

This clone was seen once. In nucleotides, the CDR3 is TGTGCCACCGGTGGGGGGCCTACTAATGAAAAACTGTTTTTT. Its translation: CATGGGPTNEKLFF. The chain has TRBV15 and TRBJ1-4, with D perhaps TRBD1 (6 bases). Trimming took off 8 bases at V and 2 bases at J, with 12 bases between the two ends. Germline CDR1 and CDR2: LNHNV and YYDKDF (reference sequence). The CDR3 runs to 14 residues.

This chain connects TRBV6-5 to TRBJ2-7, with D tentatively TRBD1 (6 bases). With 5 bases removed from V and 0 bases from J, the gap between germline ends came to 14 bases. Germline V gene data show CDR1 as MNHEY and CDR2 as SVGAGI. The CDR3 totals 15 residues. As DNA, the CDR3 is TGTGCCAGCAGTCGTTATCAGGACAGCTCCTACGAGCAGTACTTC. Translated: CASSRYQDSSYEQYF.

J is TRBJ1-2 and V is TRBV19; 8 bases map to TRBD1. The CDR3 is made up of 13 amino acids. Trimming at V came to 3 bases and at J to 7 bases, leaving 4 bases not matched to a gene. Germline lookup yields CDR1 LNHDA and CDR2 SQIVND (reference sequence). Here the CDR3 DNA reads TGTGCCAGTAGTATTCAGGGGGCAAGTGGCTACACCTTC. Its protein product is CASSIQGASGYTF.

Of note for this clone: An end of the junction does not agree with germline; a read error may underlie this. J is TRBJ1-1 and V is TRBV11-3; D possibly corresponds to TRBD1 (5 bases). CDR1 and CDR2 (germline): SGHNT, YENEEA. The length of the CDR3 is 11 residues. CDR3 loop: CRDCANTEAFF. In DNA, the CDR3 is TGCAGGGACTGCGCAAACACTGAAGCTTTCTTT.

CDR3 DNA sequence: TGTGCCTGGAGAAGCAGGGAAAGAGAGGGCTATGGCTACACCTTC. This translates into CAWRSREREGYGYTF. This chain connects TRBV30 to TRBJ1-2, with D perhaps TRBD1 (5 bases). Between the trimmed V and J ends, which lost 3 bases and 4 bases, there was a span of 18 bases. Germline values: CDR1 GTSNPN, CDR2 SVGIG (reference sequence). The CDR3 has 15 residues. Variable domain in full (rest from reference TRBV30 and TRBJ1-2): SQTIHQWPATLVQPVGSPLSLECTVEGTSNPNLYWYRQAAGRGLQLLFYSVGIGQISSEVPQNLSASRPQDRQFILSSKKLLLSDSGFYLCAWRSREREGYGYTFGSGTRLTVV.

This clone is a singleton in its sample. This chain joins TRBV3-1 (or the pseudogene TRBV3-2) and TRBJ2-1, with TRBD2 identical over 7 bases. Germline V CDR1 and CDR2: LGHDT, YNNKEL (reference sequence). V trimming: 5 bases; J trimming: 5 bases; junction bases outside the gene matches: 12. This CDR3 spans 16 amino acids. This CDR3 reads CASSSRGGPTNNEQFF. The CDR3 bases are TGTGCCAGCAGCTCCCGGGGAGGGCCTACTAACAATGAGCAGTTCTTC.

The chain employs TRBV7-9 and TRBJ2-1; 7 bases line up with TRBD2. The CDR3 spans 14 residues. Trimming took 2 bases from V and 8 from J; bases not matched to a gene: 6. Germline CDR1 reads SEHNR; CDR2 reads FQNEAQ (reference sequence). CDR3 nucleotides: TGTGCCAGCAGCTTAAGCGGGACGAGCGATGAGCAGTTCTTC. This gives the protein CASSLSGTSDEQFF.

This CDR3 reads CASSFPGGTEAFF. The CDR3 DNA reads as TGTGCCAGCAGCTTCCCGGGGGGCACTGAAGCTTTCTTT. The rearrangement links TRBV7-2 to TRBJ1-1; weak D call: TRBD1 (5 bases). This CDR3 region has 13 residues. V was clipped by 3 bases and J by 4 bases, with 9 bases between them. CDR1 is SGHTA and CDR2 is FQGNSA in the germline V gene.

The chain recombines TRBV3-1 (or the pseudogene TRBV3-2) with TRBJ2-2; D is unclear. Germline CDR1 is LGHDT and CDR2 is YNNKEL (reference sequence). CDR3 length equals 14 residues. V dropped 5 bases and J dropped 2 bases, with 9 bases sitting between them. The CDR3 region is CASSSPSNTGELFF. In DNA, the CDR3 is TGTGCCAGCAGCTCCCCAAGCAACACCGGGGAGCTGTTTTTT.

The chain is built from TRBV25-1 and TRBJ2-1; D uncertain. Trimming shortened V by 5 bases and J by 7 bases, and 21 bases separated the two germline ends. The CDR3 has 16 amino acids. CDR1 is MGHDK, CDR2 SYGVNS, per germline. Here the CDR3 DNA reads TGTGCCAGCAGTTCGCAACAAGGATCACCTAGGAATGAGCAGTTCTTC. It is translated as CASSSQQGSPRNEQFF.